This T cell receptor beta chain stems from a study of cytomegalovirus exposure and HLA in healthy donors. Study results and limitations: The study labeled around 160 TCR beta chains cytomegalovirus-associated.

The CDR3 covers 18 residues. Trimming removed 4 bases at V and 2 bases at J, with 22 bases between. From germline, CDR1 is SGHVS and CDR2 FQNEAQ. In regard to this clone: Its specificity is unknown.

Use of 60 Vbeta and 13 Jbeta primers characterized the PCR. Profiling relied on immunoSEQ multiplex PCR, and the TCRdb table lists in-frame clones only, not all of them. The table shows under 200,000 clones, with around 75% occurring only once. The TCR originated in a human donor in good health. The chain employs TRBV7-8 and TRBJ2-3, with a possible D match to TRBD1 (5 bases). Sequenced input: PBMCs. The CDR3 loop is CASSSRYMGRLDTDTQYF. CDR3 nucleotides: TGTGCCAGCAGCTCACGATACATGGGGCGGTTGGACACAGATACGCAGTATTTT.